The 25 T cell receptor beta chains in this list originate from one sample, sequenced in a study of cytomegalovirus exposure and HLA in healthy donors. Primers: 60 Vbeta forward and 13 Jbeta reverse. Only in-frame clones appear in the TCRdb table, and some are missing; sequencing was by immunoSEQ multiplex PCR. The sample holds about 270,000 clones, just over 70% seen once. The specimen was PBMCs. These receptors originate from a female donor in good health and CMV-seronegative.

There are a few counts of this clone. The chain is built from TRBV6-5 and TRBJ1-1; 7 bases are shared with TRBD1. V lost 2 bases, J lost 1 base, and 1 base stayed unmatched. The CDR3 sequence is 14 residues long. Looked up from germline, CDR1 is MNHEY and CDR2 is SVGAGI. The CDR3 DNA is TGTGCCAGCAGTTACCGGGACAGGAACACTGAAGCTTTCTTT. This gives the protein CASSYRDRNTEAFF.

V and J are TRBV7-9 and TRBJ2-7, with TRBD1 matching over 7 bases. The junction had 3 bases not matched to a gene; V was cut back by 1 base and J by 9 bases. Germline-derived CDR1 and CDR2 are SEHNR and FQNEAQ (reference sequence). The CDR3 spans 12 residues. The CDR3 DNA reads as TGTGCCAGCAGCTTAGACCGACAGGGGCAGTACTTC. Protein sequence: CASSLDRQGQYF.

This clone was detected a few times. J is TRBJ2-7 and V is TRBV28, with D hard to call. In germline, CDR1 is MDHEN, CDR2 SYDVKM. The CDR3 loop spans 12 amino acids. V lost 7 bases and J 2 bases, leaving 9 bases between the germline ends. Here the CDR3 DNA reads TGTGCCAGCACCAGGCCTCCCTACGAGCAGTACTTC. Translated, it gives CASTRPPYEQYF. The complete variable domain, with remaining parts taken from reference TRBV28 and TRBJ2-7, reads DVKVTQSSRYLVKRTGEKVFLECVQDMDHENMFWYRQDPGLGLRLIYFSYDVKMKEKGDIPEGYSVSREKKERFSLILESASTNQTSMYLCASTRPPYEQYFGPGTRLTVT.

The chain uses TRBV6-1 and TRBJ1-2, with 7 bases that match TRBD1. The length of the CDR3 is 15 residues. The germline gives CDR1 MNHNS, CDR2 SASEGT. After removal of 4 bases from V and 5 bases from J, the junction contained 10 bases not matched to a gene. This chain's CDR3 is CASSGGTAPGYGYTF. The CDR3 region has the DNA TGTGCCAGCAGTGGAGGGACAGCACCGGGGTATGGCTACACCTTC.

The chain has TRBV19 and TRBJ2-5; TRBD2 matches at 7 bases. Trimming at V came to 7 bases and at J to 4 bases, leaving 15 bases not matched to a gene. This CDR3 is built from 16 residues. CDR1 and CDR2 (germline): LNHDA, SQIVND (reference sequence). The chain's CDR3 is CASTSPRASGVETQYF. In DNA, the CDR3 is TGTGCCAGTACCTCGCCAAGGGCCAGCGGGGTAGAGACCCAGTACTTC.

The rearrangement joins TRBV5-6 to TRBJ2-1, with 11 bases lining up with TRBD2. Germline V gene lookup returns CDR1 SGHDT and CDR2 YYEEEE. This CDR3 region has 17 residues. Losses at the gene ends were 4 bases for V and 1 base for J; bases not matched to a gene: 7. The CDR3 nucleotides are TGTGCCAGCAGCATCGGACTAGCGGGCTTATCCTACAATGAGCAGTTCTTC. As protein: CASSIGLAGLSYNEQFF.

This clone has more than one count but fewer than ten. The rearrangement joins TRBV28 to TRBJ2-3; D ambiguous. This CDR3 comprises 13 residues. The V gene lost 5 bases and the J gene lost 6 bases, with 12 bases spanning the gap. The germline V gene has CDR1 MDHEN and CDR2 SYDVKM. The CDR3 protein is CASSRESPDTQYF. The CDR3 DNA sequence: TGTGCCAGCAGTCGAGAAAGCCCCGATACGCAGTATTTT.

The rearrangement links TRBV20-1 to TRBJ1-1, with unresolved D. This CDR3 contains 11 residues. Germline V lookup: CDR1 DFQATT, CDR2 SNEGSKA (reference sequence). V was pared by 6 bases and J by 3 bases, with 8 bases between. CDR3 amino acids: CSAHDYTEAFF. The CDR3 coding sequence is TGCAGTGCCCACGACTACACTGAAGCTTTCTTT.

In DNA, the CDR3 is TGCGCCAGCAGCGGTGACAGACAGAACACTGAAGCTTTCTTT. This translates into CASSGDRQNTEAFF. This chain joins TRBV5-1 and TRBJ1-1; D might be TRBD1 (5 bases). The ends were cut back, 4 bases at V and 1 base at J, with 11 bases in the middle. The CDR3 covers 14 residues. CDR1 SGHRS and CDR2 YFSETQ come from the germline V gene.

The chain couples TRBV6-1 to TRBJ1-5; TRBD1 matches 10 bases. The CDR3 extends over 20 amino acids. Per the germline V gene, CDR1 is MNHNS and CDR2 is SASEGT. V trimming: 3 bases; J trimming: 2 bases; junction bases outside the gene matches: 16. The CDR3 sequence is CASSDHGTGDFVDGNQPQHF. The CDR3 nucleotides read TGTGCCAGCAGTGACCATGGGACAGGGGACTTCGTAGATGGCAATCAGCCCCAGCATTTT.

This clone was picked up a small number of times. The genes are TRBV7-9 and TRBJ2-7, with 7 bases aligning to TRBD1. CDR1 SEHNR and CDR2 FQNEAQ come from the germline V gene (reference sequence). The CDR3 loop spans 13 amino acids. J was trimmed by 6 bases and V by 2 bases; bases with no gene match: 4. The CDR3 loop is CASSLQGVGEQYF. CDR3 DNA: TGTGCCAGCAGCTTACAGGGGGTGGGCGAGCAGTACTTC.

As DNA, the CDR3 is TGCGCCAGCAGCTCGCTACACCAGGGGGCGGGCGAGCAGTACTTC. This encodes CASSSLHQGAGEQYF. The genes are TRBV5-1 and TRBJ2-7, with 8 bases identical to TRBD1. The V gene's germline CDR1 is SGHRS and CDR2 YFSETQ. The CDR3 extends over 15 amino acids. Unmatched junction bases numbered 11, after V lost 3 bases and J lost 6 bases.

The chain uses TRBV11-2 and TRBJ2-1; 8 nucleotides line up with TRBD2. The CDR3 loop spans 17 amino acids. Germline V gene lookup returns CDR1 SGHAT and CDR2 FQNNGV. Unmatched junction bases numbered 14, after V lost 5 bases and J lost 5 bases. The CDR3 DNA reads as TGTGCCAGCAGCCCCAGGATAGGTAGCGGGGCACACAATGAGCAGTTCTTC. Protein: CASSPRIGSGAHNEQFF.

J is TRBJ2-6 and V is TRBV5-8; 7 bases are shared with TRBD1. V lost 2 bases, J lost 4 bases, and 12 bases stayed unmatched. The CDR3 sequence is 18 residues long. From germline, CDR1 is SGHTS and CDR2 YDEGEE. In nucleotides, the CDR3 is TGTGCCAGCAGCTTACTCCCCACAGGGGTCTCCGGGGCCAACGTCCTGACTTTC. This codes for CASSLLPTGVSGANVLTF.

The J gene is TRBJ1-4, the V gene TRBV28; tentatively, D is TRBD1 (6 bases). The CDR3 has 14 residues. V lost 6 bases, J lost 11 bases, and 19 bases lay in between. CDR1 is MDHEN, CDR2 SYDVKM, per germline. This CDR3 is CASSLTGWSGKLFF. CDR3 DNA sequence: TGTGCCAGCAGCCTCACAGGGTGGTCGGGGAAACTGTTTTTT. Complete variable domain (other parts from reference TRBV28 and TRBJ1-4): DVKVTQSSRYLVKRTGEKVFLECVQDMDHENMFWYRQDPGLGLRLIYFSYDVKMKEKGDIPEGYSVSREKKERFSLILESASTNQTSMYLCASSLTGWSGKLFFGSGTQLSVL.

The J gene is TRBJ2-3, the V gene TRBV7-9; D gene ambiguous. The V end was cut by 4 bases, the J end by 2 bases, with 13 bases between. Germline loops: CDR1 SEHNR, CDR2 FQNEAQ (reference sequence). The CDR3 totals 15 residues. As DNA, the CDR3 is TGTGCCAGCAGCTCACCTCTAGTCGACACAGATACGCAGTATTTT. This gives the protein CASSSPLVDTDTQYF.

This clone was counted a few times. V is TRBV6-6 and J is TRBJ2-7, with D maybe TRBD2 (5 bases). The CDR3 has 13 residues. The germline V gene has CDR1 MNHNY and CDR2 SVGAGI (reference sequence). Trimming cost V 5 bases and J 6 bases, with 14 bases left between them. The CDR3, as DNA: TGTGCCAGCAGTCAAAGGACTTACAGCGAGCAGTACTTC. Its translation: CASSQRTYSEQYF.

This clone was picked up one time. V is TRBV18 and J is TRBJ2-7; D possibly corresponds to TRBD2 (6 bases). This CDR3 has 16 amino acids. CDR1 and CDR2 from the germline V gene are KGHSH and LQKENI. V shed 6 bases and J shed 7 bases, with 25 bases lying between them. The CDR3 loop is CASSPTARESPREQYF. CDR3 bases: TGTGCCAGCTCTCCGACCGCCCGGGAGTCTCCCCGAGAGCAGTACTTC.

This chain connects TRBV12-5 to TRBJ2-2, with 8 bases identical to TRBD2. Germline values: CDR1 LGHNT, CDR2 FRNRAP. This CDR3 is 17 amino acids long. V gave up 5 bases and J gave up 2 bases; unmatched junction bases: 10. CDR3 coding DNA: TGTGCTAGTGGTCCATCACCACTAGCGGACAACACCGGGGAGCTGTTTTTT. Translating it yields CASGPSPLADNTGELFF.

The chain uses TRBV2 and TRBJ2-5, with TRBD2 matching over 10 bases. V gave up 6 bases and J gave up 2 bases; unmatched junction bases: 3. There are 14 residues in the CDR3. The germline V gene has CDR1 SNHLY and CDR2 FYNNEI. CDR3 in DNA: TGTGCCAGCAGGGAGACTAGCGGGCAAGAGACCCAGTACTTC. This translates into CASRETSGQETQYF.

The genes are TRBV28 and TRBJ1-3; 7 bases agree with TRBD1. Per the germline V gene, CDR1 is MDHEN and CDR2 is SYDVKM. This CDR3 is 14 amino acids long. Trimming took 5 bases from V and 3 from J; bases not matched to a gene: 4. For the CDR3, the DNA is TGTGCCAGCAGTCCAGGGACAGTTGGAAACACCATATATTTT. Protein product: CASSPGTVGNTIYF.

This clone was recorded a few times. The CDR3 reads CASSPTSASFAAYNEQFF. CDR3 nucleotides: TGTGCCAGCTCACCGACTAGCGCCAGCTTCGCTGCCTACAATGAGCAGTTCTTC. J is TRBJ2-1 and V is TRBV18; the match to TRBD2 covers 8 bases. Germline V gene sequence: CDR1 KGHSH, CDR2 LQKENI. The V gene end was trimmed by 3 bases and the J gene end by 2 bases; junction bases not matched to a gene: 12. CDR3 length equals 18 residues.

Concerning this clone: At one end the junction does not follow the germline gene, possibly because of a read error. The chain recombines TRBV7-9 with TRBJ1-2; D is unclear. The CDR3 runs 12 residues. Looked up from germline, CDR1 is SEHNR and CDR2 is FQNEAQ (reference sequence). The CDR3 sequence is CSSSLGFNGYTF. The CDR3 DNA reads as TGTTCCAGCAGCTTAGGTTTTAATGGCTACACCTTC.

The J gene is TRBJ2-1, the V gene TRBV5-4, with D perhaps matching TRBD1 (7 bases). Trimming took off 6 bases at V and 0 bases at J, with 13 bases between the two ends. This CDR3 is built from 15 residues. The germline V gene encodes CDR1 SGHNT and CDR2 YYREEE (reference sequence). The CDR3, as DNA: TGTGCCAGCACCGCGGGGACAGTCTCCTACAATGAGCAGTTCTTC. It codes for CASTAGTVSYNEQFF.

The gene calls are TRBV28 and TRBJ2-5, with 12 bases fitting TRBD2. There are 15 residues in the CDR3. Unmatched junction bases numbered 5, after V lost 5 bases and J lost 4 bases. The germline gives CDR1 MDHEN, CDR2 SYDVKM. The CDR3 coding sequence is TGTGCCAGCAGTCTCCCGACTAGCGGGAGAGAGACCCAGTACTTC. This gives the protein CASSLPTSGRETQYF. Looking up the rest from reference TRBV28 and TRBJ2-5 gives the full variable domain: DVKVTQSSRYLVKRTGEKVFLECVQDMDHENMFWYRQDPGLGLRLIYFSYDVKMKEKGDIPEGYSVSREKKERFSLILESASTNQTSMYLCASSLPTSGRETQYFGPGTRLLVL.